This T cell receptor (beta chain) originates from a study of blood T cells in healthy people across ages. General observations from the study: More naive CD4+ cells and higher diversity were found in long-lived than in aged donors.

Regarding this clonotype: Its antigen is currently unknown.

V trimming: 6 bases; J trimming: 2 bases; junction bases outside the gene matches: 13. Looked up from germline, CDR1 is MDHEN and CDR2 is SYDVKM. This CDR3 is 17 amino acids long. There were healthy Caucasian individuals from Russia, aged about 6 to 90, serving as donors. Then a second PCR, running roughly 7 to 11 cycles, was carried out with a sample-barcoded 5' primer and a J-beta primer mix. Tags on each cDNA molecule came from a template-switch adaptor with 12 random nucleotides. TCRdb reprocessed the 5' RACE reads with MiXCR, giving one entry per CDR3 protein. The sample shows approximately 1,100,000 distinct CDR3 sequences, over 35% of them seen only once.

This chain uses TRBV28 with TRBJ1-5, with 7 bases lining up with TRBD1. The clonotype originates from an older woman in good health. Sequencing was carried out using blood. The CDR3: CASSRTGGAFGNQPQHF. For the CDR3, the DNA is TGTGCCAGCAGCCGGACAGGAGGAGCTTTCGGCAATCAGCCCCAGCATTTT.